The 2 T cell receptor beta chains below were found in one sample sequenced in a study of cytomegalovirus exposure and HLA in healthy donors. A multiplex PCR was run with 60 Vbeta primers and 13 Jbeta primers. Method: immunoSEQ multiplex PCR; TCRdb's copy keeps in-frame clones and lacks some. The sample contains about 130,000 clones, around 73% of which appear only once. What was sequenced was PBMCs. Receptors were obtained from a young man in good health and CMV-seropositive.

V is TRBV19 and J is TRBJ1-2; D gene ambiguous. V lost 7 bases and J 8 bases, leaving 17 bases between the germline ends. Germline CDR1 reads LNHDA; CDR2 reads SQIVND (reference sequence). This CDR3 contains 13 residues. The CDR3 sequence: CASTPGDRIGYTF. DNA of the CDR3: TGTGCCAGTACCCCGGGAGATAGGATAGGCTACACCTTC.

The V and J genes are TRBV7-8 and TRBJ1-1; tentative D call: TRBD1 (5 bases). The germline V and J ends were trimmed by 5 bases and 4 bases, with 14 bases remaining between them. Germline CDR1 and CDR2: SGHVS and FQNEAQ. The CDR3 is 14 residues long. This CDR3 is CASSPFGGGTEAFF. The CDR3 coding sequence is TGTGCCAGCAGCCCCTTTGGGGGGGGCACTGAAGCTTTCTTT.